This TCR beta chain was identified in a study of T cell repertoires in cytomegalovirus infection. Study results and caveats: Adding up the frequency of public TCR beta families identified people who carried CMV plus the relevant HLA.

About this clonotype itself: Its target is unknown.

TCRdb used MiXCR to reprocess the reads, holding one entry per CDR3 protein. The repertoire holds about half a million distinct CDR3 sequences, with roughly a third as singletons. This CDR3 contains 14 residues. The germline gives CDR1 SGHNT, CDR2 YYREEE (reference sequence). The V and J ends lost 3 bases and 5 bases respectively, with 11 bases between them. The sequenced sample was cultured PBMCs, obtained from culture after CMV antigen stimulation. This receptor was taken from a human donor in good health (CMV status not recorded). Some clones in this sample may be carry-over from other donors' samples. The J gene is TRBJ1-4, the V gene TRBV5-4; D remains ambiguous. This CDR3 is CASSSSTRNEKLFF. The CDR3, as DNA: TGTGCCAGCAGCTCCTCTACTAGGAATGAAAAACTGTTTTTT.